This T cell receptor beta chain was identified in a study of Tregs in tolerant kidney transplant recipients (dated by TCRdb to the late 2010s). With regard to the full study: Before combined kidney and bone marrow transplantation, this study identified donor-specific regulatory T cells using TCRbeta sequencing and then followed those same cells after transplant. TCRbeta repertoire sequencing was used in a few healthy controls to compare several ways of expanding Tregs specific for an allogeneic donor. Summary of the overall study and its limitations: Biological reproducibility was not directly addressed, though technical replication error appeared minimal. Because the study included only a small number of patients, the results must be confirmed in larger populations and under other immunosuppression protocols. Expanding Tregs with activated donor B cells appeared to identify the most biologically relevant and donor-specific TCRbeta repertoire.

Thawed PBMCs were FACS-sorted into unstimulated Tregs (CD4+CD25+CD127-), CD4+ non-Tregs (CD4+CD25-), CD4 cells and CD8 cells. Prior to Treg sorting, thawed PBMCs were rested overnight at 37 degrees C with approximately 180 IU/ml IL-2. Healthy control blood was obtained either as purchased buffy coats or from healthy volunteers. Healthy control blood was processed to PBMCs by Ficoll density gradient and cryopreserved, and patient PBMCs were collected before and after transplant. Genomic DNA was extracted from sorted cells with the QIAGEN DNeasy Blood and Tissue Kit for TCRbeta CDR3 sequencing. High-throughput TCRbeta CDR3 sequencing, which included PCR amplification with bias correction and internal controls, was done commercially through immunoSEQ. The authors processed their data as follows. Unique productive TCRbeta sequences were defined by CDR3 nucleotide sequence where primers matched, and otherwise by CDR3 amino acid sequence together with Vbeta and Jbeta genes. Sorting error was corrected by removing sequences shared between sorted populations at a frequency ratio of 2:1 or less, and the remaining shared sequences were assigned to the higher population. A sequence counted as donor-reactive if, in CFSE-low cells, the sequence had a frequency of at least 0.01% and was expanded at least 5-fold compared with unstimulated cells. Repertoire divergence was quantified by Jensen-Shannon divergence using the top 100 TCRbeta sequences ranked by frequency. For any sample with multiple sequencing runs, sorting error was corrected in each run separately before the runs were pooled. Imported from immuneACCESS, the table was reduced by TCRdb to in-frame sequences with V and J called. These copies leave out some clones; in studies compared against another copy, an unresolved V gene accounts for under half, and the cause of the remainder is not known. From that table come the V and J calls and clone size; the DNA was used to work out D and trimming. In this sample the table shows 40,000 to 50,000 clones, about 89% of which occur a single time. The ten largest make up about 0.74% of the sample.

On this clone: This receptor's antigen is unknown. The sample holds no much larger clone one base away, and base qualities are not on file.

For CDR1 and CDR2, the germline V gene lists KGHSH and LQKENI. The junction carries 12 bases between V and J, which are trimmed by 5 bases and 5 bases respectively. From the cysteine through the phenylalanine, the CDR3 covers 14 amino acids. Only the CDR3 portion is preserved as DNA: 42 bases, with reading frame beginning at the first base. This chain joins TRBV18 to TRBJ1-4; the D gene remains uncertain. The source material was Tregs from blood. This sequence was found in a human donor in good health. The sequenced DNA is TGTGCCAGCTCATCCGGACTCCAGAATGAAAAACTGTTTTTT. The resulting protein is CASSSGLQNEKLFF.